Following are 14 T cell receptor beta chains from one sample sequenced in a study of human T cells and chemical hapten exposure. Time point in this sample: patch test 1, 2 weeks after DPC sensitization. Treatment in this sample: therapeutic diphenylcyclopropenone sensitization with weekly scalp DPC. Unfractionated whole blood yielded total RNA. Each CDR3 protein is one row after TCRdb ran MiXCR on the RACE reads. The sample shows roughly 52,000 distinct CDR3 sequences, approximately 11% of them seen only once. Sequenced material: whole blood, taken in connection with sensitization to the hapten diphenylcyclopropenone (DPC). These receptors originate from a woman aged 35 to 49 with alopecia areata. Some clones in this sample may be carry-over from other donors' samples.

This clonotype has a count of ten or more. The chain couples TRBV7-2 to TRBJ2-1, with D uncertain. V was clipped by 0 bases and J by 0 bases, with 6 bases between them. The CDR3 has 15 amino acids. Germline V gene data show CDR1 as SGHTA and CDR2 as FQGNSA. CDR3 region: CASSLAAVSYNEQFF. The CDR3 DNA is TGTGCCAGCAGCTTAGCGGCGGTCTCCTACAATGAGCAGTTCTTC.

This clonotype was counted many times. V usage is TRBV7-9 and J usage is TRBJ2-1; 7 bases line up with TRBD1. The CDR3 is made up of 13 amino acids. Germline V gene lookup returns CDR1 SEHNR and CDR2 FQNEAQ (reference sequence). V lost 3 bases, J lost 7 bases, and 3 bases stayed unmatched. In nucleotides, the CDR3 is TGTGCCAGCAGCTTGGGACAGCCGAATGAGCAGTTCTTC. This codes for CASSLGQPNEQFF.

This clonotype was detected only a few times. The chain recombines TRBV7-9 with TRBJ2-2; 11 nucleotides line up with TRBD1. The CDR3 covers 16 residues. Losses at the gene ends were 5 bases for V and 5 bases for J; bases not matched to a gene: 7. Looked up from germline, CDR1 is SEHNR and CDR2 is FQNEAQ (reference sequence). The CDR3 DNA follows: TGTGCCAGCAGCGCCGGGACAGGGGGGATTACCGGGGAGCTGTTTTTT. This gives the protein CASSAGTGGITGELFF.

This clonotype has a handful of counts. The chain links TRBV29-1 to TRBJ2-1; no firm D call. V dropped 0 bases and J dropped 7 bases, with 10 bases sitting between them. This CDR3 comprises 13 residues. CDR1 and CDR2 (germline): SQVTM, ANQGSEA. The CDR3 region is CSVEEWPDNEQFF. DNA of the CDR3: TGCAGCGTTGAAGAATGGCCGGATAATGAGCAGTTCTTC.

The chain recombines TRBV20-1 with TRBJ2-1, with 7 bases matching TRBD2. The CDR3 length is 11 residues. The germline CDR1 and CDR2 sequences are DFQATT and SNEGSKA (reference sequence). Losses at the gene ends were 6 bases for V and 9 bases for J; bases not matched to a gene: 5. The chain's CDR3 is CSAGDYSEQFF. The CDR3 bases are TGCAGTGCGGGGGACTATAGTGAGCAGTTCTTC.

This clonotype was recorded a few times. This chain joins TRBV6-1 and TRBJ2-7; D ambiguous. This CDR3 comprises 12 residues. The germline V gene has CDR1 MNHNS and CDR2 SASEGT. V dropped 7 bases and J dropped 1 base, with 8 bases sitting between them. As DNA, the CDR3 is TGTGCCAGCACCCCTCGATCCTACGAGCAGTACTTC. Amino acid sequence: CASTPRSYEQYF.

This clonotype came up many times. The rearrangement uses TRBV28 and TRBJ1-1; D is perhaps TRBD1 (5 bases). With 7 bases removed from V and 1 base from J, the gap between germline ends came to 19 bases. The germline V gene has CDR1 MDHEN and CDR2 SYDVKM. This CDR3 comprises 16 residues. CDR3 protein: CASILGIAGENTEAFF. The CDR3 nucleotides read TGTGCCAGCATTCTGGGCATCGCGGGGGAGAACACTGAAGCTTTCTTT.

This clonotype came up many times. This chain connects TRBV11-2 to TRBJ2-3; D may match TRBD1 or TRBD2 (5 bases each). The germline gives CDR1 SGHAT, CDR2 FQNNGV. The CDR3 has 13 amino acids. The V end lost 5 bases, the J end lost 2 bases, and 8 bases lay between the germline ends. The CDR3 DNA sequence: TGTGCCAGCAGCCGGGGCTACACAGATACGCAGTATTTT. This encodes CASSRGYTDTQYF.

This chain joins TRBV18 and TRBJ1-5; maybe TRBD1 (6 bases). The V gene lost 3 bases and the J gene lost 9 bases, with 21 bases spanning the gap. CDR3 length: 16 amino acids. From germline, CDR1 is KGHSH and CDR2 LQKENI. CDR3: CASSPSQRGASGPQHF. The CDR3, as DNA: TGTGCCAGCTCACCGTCGCAGCGGGGGGCGAGTGGGCCCCAGCATTTT.

This clonotype was counted between two and nine times. The chain has TRBV5-1 and TRBJ2-7; 7 bases fit TRBD1. V shed 0 bases and J 0 bases; nucleotides not matched to a gene: 3. The CDR3 has 15 residues. From germline, CDR1 is SGHRS and CDR2 YFSETQ. The CDR3 DNA reads TGCGCCAGCAGCTTGGCGGGGACAGTCTCCTACGAGCAGTACTTC. Its translation: CASSLAGTVSYEQYF.

This clonotype qualifies as medium-sized (0.01 to 0.1%). The chain links TRBV2 to TRBJ2-3; D possibly corresponds to TRBD2 (6 bases). The germline CDR1 and CDR2 sequences are SNHLY and FYNNEI. This CDR3 contains 15 residues. The V gene lost 1 base and the J gene lost 2 bases, with 10 bases spanning the gap. Here the CDR3 DNA reads TGTGCCAGCAGTGAAGGGGACTCCCCCACAGATACGCAGTATTTT. It codes for CASSEGDSPTDTQYF.

In this sample, this clonotype turned up a few times. This rearrangement joins TRBV29-1 to TRBJ2-5; 7 bases align to TRBD1. Per germline, CDR1 SQVTM and CDR2 ANQGSEA. The length of the CDR3 is 14 residues. The V gene end was trimmed by 7 bases and the J gene end by 6 bases; junction bases not matched to a gene: 14. The CDR3 region is CSALTGQEVQTQYF. The DNA of the CDR3 is TGCAGCGCCTTGACAGGACAGGAGGTCCAGACCCAGTACTTC.

There are many counts of this clonotype. This rearrangement joins TRBV18 to TRBJ1-5, with TRBD1 matching 9 bases. CDR1 is KGHSH, CDR2 LQKENI, per germline. The CDR3 runs to 13 residues. V lost 11 bases, J lost 5 bases, and 7 bases stayed unmatched. The CDR3 nucleotides read TGTGCCTCGACCACAGGGGGCGATCAGCCCCAGCATTTT. As protein: CASTTGGDQPQHF.

This clonotype was observed a handful of times. The chain employs TRBV19 and TRBJ2-1; TRBD2 matches 8 bases. Germline V gives CDR1 LNHDA, CDR2 SQIVND (reference sequence). V gave up 9 bases and J gave up 2 bases; unmatched junction bases: 9. The CDR3 has 15 amino acids. The CDR3 nucleotides read TGTGCCAGCAGAGGGCGGGAGGCCACCTACAATGAGCAGTTCTTC. Translating it yields CASRGREATYNEQFF.